This is a list of T cell receptor beta chains from one sample in a study of blood T cell repertoires in COVID-19. Assay used: immunoSEQ multiplex PCR; TCRdb lists only in-frame clones, some missing. The table has about 210,000 clones, 80% to 90% seen once; the top ten hold 8% to 10%. The specimen sequenced was peripheral blood. The source of these receptors is a woman between 45 and 60 years old with acute or convalescent COVID-19. Each CDR3 is given with its conserved first and last residue. Each record gives: CDR3 length, V gene, J gene, clone size, D gene, CDR3 protein, CDR3 DNA. A D gene is named only where the DNA matches it firmly. Size is omitted from some rows. Given values are once, few, many or a class for expanded clones.

13	TRBV2	TRBJ2-4	NA	NA	CASSEGRLNIQYF	TGTGCCAGCAGTGAAGGAAGACTAAACATTCAGTACTTC
14	TRBV10-3	TRBJ2-1	NA	TRBD2	CAISAPGTSHEQFF	TGTGCCATCAGTGCCCCCGGGACTAGTCATGAGCAGTTCTTC
14	TRBV3-1/TRBV3-2	TRBJ1-2	few	NA	CASSQQGFGSGYTF	TGTGCCAGCAGCCAACAGGGGTTCGGCTCCGGCTACACCTTC
16	TRBV24-1	TRBJ2-1	NA	TRBD2	CATSDPGLAGMNEQFF	TGTGCCACCAGTGACCCCGGACTAGCGGGAATGAATGAGCAGTTCTTC
18	TRBV12-5	TRBJ1-5	NA	TRBD1	CASGLESLGQGRVQPQHF	TGTGCTAGTGGCCTCGAGTCCCTAGGACAGGGGCGAGTTCAGCCCCAGCATTTT
14	TRBV18	TRBJ2-3	once	NA	CASSRGSSTDTQYF	TGTGCCAGCTCACGCGGGTCGAGCACAGATACGCAGTATTTT
15	TRBV27	TRBJ2-3	NA	NA	CASSPGQTYTDTQYF	TGTGCCAGCAGTCCCGGACAGACCTACACAGATACGCAGTATTTT
15	TRBV9	TRBJ1-1	NA	NA	CASSERGDSNTEAFF	TGTGCCAGCAGCGAGAGAGGAGACAGTAACACTGAAGCTTTCTTT
15	TRBV28	TRBJ1-5	NA	TRBD1	CASSLDREGGQPQHF	TGTGCCAGCAGTTTAGACAGGGAAGGGGGTCAGCCCCAGCATTTT
15	TRBV6-6	TRBJ2-7	NA	NA	CASSYRQVVSYEQYF	TGTGCCAGCAGTTACAGACAGGTCGTCTCCTACGAGCAGTACTTC
12	TRBV29-1	TRBJ2-3	NA	TRBD1	CSAGQGSDTQYF	TGCAGCGCCGGACAGGGATCGGATACGCAGTATTTT
13	TRBV3-1/TRBV3-2	TRBJ1-2	few	NA	CASSLGQWPGYTF	TGTGCCAGCAGCCTTGGACAGTGGCCTGGCTACACCTTC
15	TRBV28	TRBJ2-2	once	TRBD2	CASSLTGGGTGELFF	TGTGCCAGCAGTTTAACGGGAGGGGGCACCGGGGAGCTGTTTTTT
17	TRBV5-1	TRBJ2-5	NA	TRBD2	CASSFGLAGVLQETQYF	TGCGCCAGCAGCTTCGGGCTAGCGGGAGTCCTACAAGAGACCCAGTACTTC
15	TRBV7-2	TRBJ2-7	NA	TRBD2	CASSLDSGSSNEQYF	TGTGCCAGCAGCTTAGATAGCGGGAGCTCTAACGAGCAGTACTTC
14	TRBV3-1/TRBV3-2	TRBJ2-7	NA	NA	CASSQDVTPGQTYF	TGTGCCAGCAGCCAAGATGTTACCCCGGGTCAAACGTACTTC
12	TRBV18	TRBJ2-7	NA	NA	CASSAQGGEQYF	TGTGCCAGCTCAGCCCAGGGAGGCGAGCAGTACTTC
16	TRBV6-1	TRBJ2-5	NA	NA	CASSEVGGVQQETQYF	TGTGCCAGCAGTGAAGTCGGCGGAGTACAACAAGAGACCCAGTACTTC
14	TRBV28	TRBJ1-2	NA	TRBD1	CASSGQGDGYGYTF	TGTGCCAGCTCAGGACAGGGGGACGGCTATGGCTACACCTTC
16	TRBV6-1	TRBJ1-5	once	NA	CASSEREQGWDQPQHF	TGTGCCAGCAGTGAGAGGGAACAGGGATGGGATCAGCCCCAGCATTTT
15	TRBV9	TRBJ2-3	NA	TRBD2	CASSVSGRAADTQYF	TGTGCCAGCAGCGTTAGCGGGAGGGCAGCAGATACGCAGTATTTT
18	TRBV28	TRBJ2-7	NA	TRBD2	CASSLSSGREFWDYEQYF	TGTGCCAGCAGTTTATCAAGCGGGAGGGAATTCTGGGACTACGAGCAGTACTTC
15	TRBV6-6	TRBJ2-7	NA	TRBD2	CASRDTSGSSYEQYF	TGTGCCAGCAGGGACACTAGCGGGTCCTCCTACGAGCAGTACTTC
16	TRBV24-1	TRBJ2-1	NA	TRBD2	CATSDSRAAGYNEQFF	TGTGCCACCAGTGACTCTAGGGCAGCGGGGTACAATGAGCAGTTCTTC
18	TRBV24-1	TRBJ2-1	NA	NA	CATSDPLTGLWSYNEQFF	TGTGCCACCAGTGATCCCCTGACAGGTCTATGGTCCTACAATGAGCAGTTCTTC
14	TRBV6-1	TRBJ1-1	NA	NA	CASSSWGQNTEAFF	TGTGCCAGCAGCTCCTGGGGGCAGAACACTGAAGCTTTCTTT
14	TRBV2	TRBJ2-1	NA	NA	CASPGSSYNNEQFF	TGTGCCAGCCCGGGGTCTAGTTACAACAATGAGCAGTTCTTC
15	TRBV3-1/TRBV3-2	TRBJ1-3	NA	NA	CASSEGRTSGNTIYF	TGTGCCAGCAGCGAGGGAAGGACCTCTGGAAACACCATATATTTT
15	TRBV5-4	TRBJ2-1	NA	TRBD1	CASSREQGAYNEQFF	TGTGCCAGCAGTAGAGAACAGGGGGCCTACAATGAGCAGTTCTTC
13	TRBV19	TRBJ2-7	NA	NA	CASSIDLPYEQYF	TGTGCCAGTAGTATAGACCTTCCCTACGAGCAGTACTTC
15	TRBV5-1	TRBJ2-3	NA	TRBD2	CASSLIGGSTDTQYF	TGCGCCAGCAGCTTGATCGGGGGGAGCACAGATACGCAGTATTTT
15	TRBV5-1	TRBJ2-7	once	NA	CASSPGLPSFGEQYF	TGCGCCAGCAGCCCCGGACTTCCCTCGTTCGGCGAGCAGTACTTC
11	TRBV2	TRBJ2-7	NA	NA	CAGGTGYEQYF	TGTGCCGGGGGGACGGGCTACGAGCAGTACTTC
13	TRBV7-7	TRBJ2-3	NA	NA	CASSFSVADTQYF	TGTGCCAGCAGCTTTTCGGTAGCAGATACGCAGTATTTT
14	TRBV19	TRBJ1-2	NA	NA	CASSDGTHGSGYTF	TGTGCCAGTAGTGACGGGACTCACGGGTCTGGCTACACCTTC
15	TRBV28	TRBJ2-7	NA	NA	CASSSGQTVSYEQYF	TGTGCCAGCAGTTCCGGACAGACCGTCTCCTACGAGCAGTACTTC
13	TRBV24-1	TRBJ1-5	NA	NA	CATSGASRQPQHF	TGTGCCACCAGTGGCGCTTCCAGGCAGCCCCAGCATTTT
13	TRBV5-1	TRBJ1-2	NA	NA	CASSFTANYGYTF	TGCGCCAGCAGCTTCACAGCCAACTATGGCTACACCTTC
14	TRBV5-1	TRBJ1-3	NA	NA	CASRGDTSGNTIYF	TGCGCCAGCAGGGGGGACACCTCTGGAAACACCATATATTTT
13	TRBV6-1	TRBJ2-1	NA	NA	CASSDLQRAEQFF	TGTGCCAGCAGTGATCTCCAGCGGGCGGAGCAGTTCTTC
15	TRBV28	TRBJ2-7	NA	NA	CASSLFIVSDYEQYF	TGTGCCAGCAGTTTATTCATCGTATCAGATTACGAGCAGTACTTC
15	TRBV6-5	TRBJ2-2	NA	NA	CASSYDGRNTGELFF	TGTGCCAGCAGTTACGACGGGAGGAACACCGGGGAGCTGTTTTTT